The 11 T cell receptor beta chains listed next were all sequenced from one sample in a study of blood T cell repertoires in COVID-19 (dated by TCRdb to the early 2020s). Receptor libraries were prepared by the immunoSEQ multiplex PCR assay. The clones in this table, taken by TCRdb from immuneACCESS, are in-frame only. Not every clone is retained; where verified, under half of the shortfall comes from an unresolved V gene, and the cause of the rest is unknown. For this sample the table gives approximately 100,000 clones, of which 82% were detected only once. The ten largest clones represent roughly a tenth of the sample. Sequenced input: peripheral blood. The receptors were sampled from a man between 65 and 79 years old with active or convalescent COVID-19.

The rearrangement uses TRBV4-3 and TRBJ2-7; 13 nucleotides align to TRBD2. The CDR3 length is 16 residues. Per the germline V gene, CDR1 is LGHNA and CDR2 is YSLEER. The trim removed 0 bases at V and 7 bases at J, leaving 6 bases unmatched. The CDR3 region is CASSQDSGLAGWEQYF. Here the CDR3 DNA reads TGCGCCAGCAGCCAAGATTCGGGACTAGCGGGGTGGGAGCAGTACTTC.

V usage is TRBV5-1 and J usage is TRBJ1-2; no reliable D call. The CDR3 spans 13 residues. V was trimmed by 0 bases and J by 3 bases, leaving 6 bases between them. The germline CDR1 and CDR2 sequences are SGHRS and YFSETQ. The CDR3 sequence: CASSLATDYGYTF. DNA of the CDR3: TGCGCCAGCAGCTTGGCTACCGACTATGGCTACACCTTC.

This chain uses TRBV5-1 with TRBJ1-1, with 9 bases fitting TRBD1. The germline gives CDR1 SGHRS, CDR2 YFSETQ. Trimming at V came to 2 bases and at J to 4 bases, leaving 3 bases not matched to a gene. This CDR3 contains 14 residues. The DNA of the CDR3 is TGCGCCAGCAGCTTTGGGACAGGGATCACTGAAGCTTTCTTT. Amino acid sequence: CASSFGTGITEAFF. Using reference TRBV5-1 and TRBJ1-1 for the parts outside the CDR3, the full variable domain is KAGVTQTPRYLIKTRGQQVTLSCSPISGHRSVSWYQQTPGQGLQFLFEYFSETQRNKGNFPGRFSGRQFSNSRSEMNVSTLELGDSALYLCASSFGTGITEAFFGQGTRLTVV.

This chain joins TRBV5-1 and TRBJ2-7; TRBD2 matches at 8 bases. Germline loops: CDR1 SGHRS, CDR2 YFSETQ. The CDR3 runs to 13 residues. V lost 4 bases to trimming and J lost 6 bases; unmatched junction nucleotides: 6. The CDR3 nucleotides are TGCGCCAGCAGCCCGGGACTAGATGTCGAGCAGTACTTC. Translation: CASSPGLDVEQYF.

V is TRBV6-5 and J is TRBJ2-7, with 7 bases fitting TRBD1. V shed 7 bases, J shed 2 bases, and the junction held 5 bases outside the gene matches. The CDR3 length is 13 residues. Germline V CDR1 and CDR2: MNHEY, SVGAGI. The CDR3 nucleotides read TGTGCCAGCACCCCGACAGGGCCCTACGAGCAGTACTTC. Its protein is CASTPTGPYEQYF.

The chain carries TRBV10-2 and TRBJ2-3, with D unclear. Germline V CDR1 and CDR2: WSHSY, SAAADI. This CDR3 has 12 amino acids. Trimming took 6 bases from V and 6 from J, leaving 10 bases between them. CDR3 nucleotide sequence: TGCGCCAGCAGCCAAACCCGGGATACGCAGTATTTT. Its protein product is CASSQTRDTQYF.

The chain carries TRBV6-5 and TRBJ1-1, with 8 bases matching TRBD1. The germline V gene encodes CDR1 MNHEY and CDR2 SVGAGI. The trim removed 2 bases at V and 6 bases at J, leaving 8 bases unmatched. The CDR3 contains 15 residues. CDR3 sequence reads: CASSYPGQGTAEAFF. The CDR3 nucleotides read TGTGCCAGCAGTTACCCCGGACAGGGCACGGCTGAAGCTTTCTTT.

CDR3 in amino acids: CASSRKDRGDYEQYF. The CDR3 DNA reads TGTGCCAGCAGCCGTAAAGACAGAGGAGACTACGAGCAGTACTTC. This rearrangement joins TRBV11-3 to TRBJ2-7; tentative D call: TRBD1 (5 bases). V gave up 5 bases and J gave up 3 bases, with 17 bases separating them. CDR3 size: 15 residues. In germline, CDR1 is SGHNT, CDR2 YENEEA.

V and J are TRBV7-9 and TRBJ2-7, with D maybe TRBD2 (5 bases). Looked up from germline, CDR1 is SEHNR and CDR2 is FQNEAQ (reference sequence). V lost 5 bases, J lost 0 bases, and 14 bases lay in between. This CDR3 contains 15 residues. This CDR3 reads CASSSVGDYSYEQYF. The CDR3 coding sequence is TGTGCCAGCAGCAGCGTTGGTGACTACTCCTACGAGCAGTACTTC.

The chain uses TRBV19 and TRBJ1-1; no reliable D call. The V end was cut by 3 bases, the J end by 0 bases, with 17 bases between. Per the germline V gene, CDR1 is LNHDA and CDR2 is SQIVND (reference sequence). The CDR3 length is 17 residues. CDR3 DNA: TGTGCCAGTAGTATCCTCCGCGGGGTCAGCATGAACACTGAAGCTTTCTTT. It specifies CASSILRGVSMNTEAFF.

This chain uses TRBV7-6 with TRBJ2-1, with 10 positions matching TRBD2. Unmatched junction bases numbered 8, after V lost 5 bases and J lost 7 bases. This CDR3 is built from 15 residues. The germline CDR1 and CDR2 sequences are SGHVS and FNYEAQ. The CDR3: CASSKSGGAYNEQFF. The DNA for the CDR3 is TGTGCCAGCAGCAAAAGCGGGGGGGCGTATAATGAGCAGTTCTTC.